The present T cell receptor beta chain was sequenced within a study of T cell responses to AZD1222 COVID-19 vaccine (TCRdb year 2021). With regard to the full study: AZD1222 recipients given second doses at about 4 weeks or at about 12 weeks were pooled, since spike-specific TCR depth and breadth were not found to differ between the two schedules. Trial participants were enrolled by age into subgroups of 18-55, 56-69 and 70-plus years, and 148, 28 and 57 TCR-sequenced participants, respectively, were included in these subgroups. A total of 230 or so trial participants underwent TCR sequencing, of whom 207 received two doses of AZD1222 and about 26 received two doses of the MenACWY control vaccine.

What the research found in general, with its limitations: Participants were mostly white British and included more females than males, and it was suggested by the authors that clonal diversity may have been underestimated. No day 14 peak-response samples were available, so repertoires were characterized only after the peak T cell response. The whole spike protein was spanned by vaccine-associated CD4 TCRs, and dominant responses were seen in regions 160-218 and 743-854. In the small 56-69-year group, the increase in depth fell short of significance, most likely because of low power. Spike-specific TCR breadth and depth rose significantly after two AZD1222 doses compared with day 0 and with MenACWY recipients. Only five to seven AZD1222 recipients were SARS-CoV-2 seropositive at baseline, limiting conclusions about previously exposed vaccinees. Reportedly, close to half of the unique spike-specific TCRs recognized epitopes lying outside the regions that are mutated in the B.1.351 and B.1.1.7 variants.

The CDR3 regions of human TCRbeta chains were analyzed by immunosequencing. Per the original workflow: TCRs in the repertoires were compared against a reference library of SARS-CoV-2-specific TCRs that had been generated with the MIRA antigen-specificity platform. Breadth meant the fraction of unique TCRs that were SARS-CoV-2-associated, whereas depth meant the fraction of total T cells that were SARS-CoV-2-associated. Each spike-specific TCR was assigned to its reactive spike region and to a CD4 or CD8 class using the MIRA data. Log10-transformed breadth and depth values were compared by one-way ANOVA with Sidak's multiple comparisons tests. TCRdb retrieved this table from immuneACCESS and kept in-frame rearrangements only. Not all clones are present; in checked studies, unresolved V genes account for under half, and no reason is known for the remainder. From that table come the V and J calls and clone size; the DNA was used to work out D and trimming. Present in this sample are 90,000 to 150,000 clones, approximately 85% of which were seen just once. Approximately 8.5% of the sample lies in the top ten.

There are a few counts of this clone. It lacks a known antigen. No clone much larger than this one lies a single base away; base qualities are absent. The time point label here, explained by the study, means: baseline before first vaccination. The vaccinee samples were drawn from two UK trials, COV001 and COV002, one of which was a single-blind randomized controlled phase 2/3 trial testing AZD1222 (ChAdOx1 nCoV-19) in healthy adults. For TCRbeta chain sequencing, PBMC samples from trial participants were taken at day 0 and at day 28 after the second dose. CDR1 MRHNA and CDR2 SNTAGT were looked up in the germline V gene. V lost 3 bases and J lost 3 bases; the stretch between them is 11 bases long. From the cysteine through the phenylalanine, the CDR3 covers 15 amino acids. The CDR3 DNA has 45 bases and is translated from base 1.

The sequence derives from an adult in good health. Sequences were derived from peripheral blood, sampled on day 0 of AZD1222 vaccination. The sequence joins TRBV6-4 to TRBJ2-2, with the identity of the D gene unclear. For the CDR3, the sequence is CASSEKAGDTGELFF. The sequence in DNA is TGTGCCAGCAGTGAAAAGGCCGGCGACACCGGGGAGCTGTTTTTT.